Listed below are T cell receptor beta chains from one sample, sequenced in a study of blood T cell repertoires in COVID-19. Profiled with immunoSEQ multiplex PCR; TCRdb holds only in-frame clones, not every one. The table shows approximately 180,000 clones, with about 89% occurring only once. The sample consisted of peripheral blood. Receptor source: a man aged 35 to 55 with active or convalescent COVID-19. The CDR3 runs from the conserved cysteine through the conserved F or W. D genes are given only for firm matches. The size entry is marked missing in some rows and otherwise reads once, few, many or a size class.

abundance	v_gene	j_gene	d_gene	CDR3aa	CDR3nt
few	TRBV7-9	TRBJ1-1	TRBD1	CASSLAGQMNTEAFF	TGTGCCAGCAGCTTAGCGGGACAGATGAACACTGAAGCTTTCTTT
-	TRBV6-5	TRBJ1-1	-	CASRSDSNTEAFF	TGTGCCAGCAGGTCCGACAGCAACACTGAAGCTTTCTTT
-	TRBV7-3	TRBJ2-5	TRBD2	CASSSNSGVKETQYF	TGTGCCAGCAGCTCTAATAGCGGGGTAAAAGAGACCCAGTACTTC
-	TRBV2	TRBJ2-1	TRBD2	CASSERASGGTEQFF	TGTGCCAGCAGTGAGCGGGCTAGCGGGGGGACTGAGCAGTTCTTC
once	TRBV5-5	TRBJ2-1	TRBD2	CASSWGLAGGLDEQFF	TGTGCCAGCAGCTGGGGACTAGCGGGGGGGCTGGATGAGCAGTTCTTC
once	TRBV24-1	TRBJ1-1	TRBD1	CATQQGSLTEAFF	TGTGCCACCCAACAGGGGTCCCTCACCGAAGCTTTCTTT
-	TRBV3-1/TRBV3-2	TRBJ1-2	-	CASSRQTGTNYGYTF	TGTGCCAGCAGCCGCCAGACAGGTACCAACTATGGCTACACCTTC
-	TRBV5-6	TRBJ2-6	-	CASSPQGGAGANVLTF	TGTGCCAGCAGCCCCCAAGGGGGGGCTGGGGCCAACGTCCTGACTTTC
-	TRBV7-3	TRBJ2-1	-	CASSLGGLNEQFF	TGTGCCAGCAGCCTGGGGGGGCTAAATGAGCAGTTCTTC
-	TRBV6-5	TRBJ1-1	-	CASSHPDRLNTEAFF	TGTGCCAGCAGTCACCCGGACAGATTGAACACTGAAGCTTTCTTT
once	TRBV19	TRBJ2-2	TRBD2	CATTSGGDNTGELFF	TGTGCCACCACGAGCGGGGGGGATAACACCGGGGAGCTGTTTTTT
-	TRBV9	TRBJ1-1	-	CASSPAGGTEAFF	TGTGCCAGCAGTCCGGCGGGGGGCACTGAAGCTTTCTTT
-	TRBV18	TRBJ2-1	-	CASSPAGVIVEQFF	TGTGCCAGCTCACCCGCAGGGGTTATAGTCGAGCAGTTCTTC
few	TRBV19	TRBJ1-2	TRBD1	CASSRQGSTYGYTF	TGTGCCAGTAGTCGACAGGGTTCTACCTATGGCTACACCTTC
-	TRBV25-1	TRBJ1-1	-	CASSEWGEGGTEAFF	TGTGCCAGCAGTGAATGGGGGGAGGGAGGCACTGAAGCTTTCTTT
-	TRBV19	TRBJ1-6	-	CASSSYNYSPEGGSPLHF	TGTGCCAGTAGTTCCTACAATTACAGTCCAGAAGGGGGTTCACCCCTCCACTTT
-	TRBV2	TRBJ2-3	TRBD2	CASRTTSGGRGDTQYF	TGTGCCAGCAGAACGACTAGCGGGGGGCGGGGGGATACGCAGTATTTT
-	TRBV2	TRBJ1-1	-	CASCYRELNTEAFF	TGTGCCAGCTGTTACAGGGAACTGAACACTGAAGCTTTCTTT
-	TRBV5-1	TRBJ2-1	TRBD2	CASSTGLAGVNEQFF	TGCGCCAGCAGCACGGGACTAGCGGGGGTGAATGAGCAGTTCTTC
-	TRBV6-6	TRBJ2-7	-	CASSPTRTVYYEQYF	TGTGCCAGCAGTCCAACTCGGACAGTTTACTACGAGCAGTACTTC
-	TRBV6-1	TRBJ1-1	TRBD1	CASTRQGRNTEAFF	TGTGCCAGCACAAGACAGGGGAGGAACACTGAAGCTTTCTTT
-	TRBV19	TRBJ1-2	-	CASSIAPVNILANYGYTF	TGTGCCAGTAGTATAGCTCCCGTGAACATCCTCGCTAACTATGGCTACACCTTC
-	TRBV28	TRBJ1-5	TRBD1	CASSSTGTISNQPQHF	TGTGCCAGCAGTTCGACAGGGACGATTAGCAATCAGCCCCAGCATTTT
-	TRBV24-1	TRBJ1-1	TRBD1	CATSDERDRGRNTEAFF	TGTGCCACCAGTGATGAGAGAGACAGGGGGAGGAATACTGAAGCTTTCTTT
-	TRBV29-1	TRBJ1-2	-	CSAEVAHGYTF	TGCAGCGCCGAGGTCGCTCATGGCTACACCTTC
few	TRBV6-5	TRBJ1-2	-	CASTGNYGYTF	TGTGCCAGCACCGGTAACTATGGCTACACCTTC
-	TRBV2	TRBJ1-1	TRBD1	CASSVLTGRMNTEAFF	TGTGCCAGCAGTGTCTTGACAGGGCGTATGAACACTGAAGCTTTCTTT
-	TRBV4-1	TRBJ1-1	-	CASSPLSGRNTEAFF	TGCGCCAGCAGCCCCTTAAGTGGCAGGAACACTGAAGCTTTCTTT
-	TRBV28	TRBJ1-5	TRBD1	CASSHRTGRDQPQHF	TGTGCCAGCAGTCATCGGACAGGGCGGGATCAGCCCCAGCATTTT
-	TRBV25-1	TRBJ1-6	TRBD1	CASSSHRGEDSPLHF	TGTGCCAGCAGTTCGCACAGGGGGGAAGATTCACCCCTCCACTTT
-	TRBV10-3	TRBJ2-1	TRBD2	CAISERGGVYNEQFF	TGTGCCATCAGTGAGCGCGGGGGGGTCTACAATGAGCAGTTCTTC
-	TRBV5-1	TRBJ2-7	TRBD2	CASRGGPTSYEQYF	TGCGCCAGCAGGGGAGGGCCGACGTCCTACGAGCAGTACTTC
once	TRBV19	TRBJ1-1	TRBD1	CASSIQGAVNTEAFF	TGTGCCAGTAGTATACAGGGGGCGGTGAACACTGAAGCTTTCTTT
-	TRBV7-2	TRBJ1-4	TRBD1	CASSLYRGNEKLFF	TGTGCCAGCAGCTTATACAGGGGTAATGAAAAACTGTTTTTT
-	TRBV5-1	TRBJ2-2	TRBD1	CASSRTGGPTNTGELFF	TGCGCCAGCAGTCGGACAGGGGGCCCTACGAACACCGGGGAGCTGTTTTTT
-	TRBV5-1	TRBJ1-4	TRBD1	CASSAGDRLATNEKLFF	TGCGCCAGCAGCGCAGGGGACAGGCTTGCAACTAATGAAAAACTGTTTTTT
-	TRBV5-4	TRBJ1-2	-	CASSPIGSTLGYGYTF	TGTGCCAGCAGCCCCATCGGGAGCACGCTGGGCTATGGCTACACCTTC
-	TRBV9	TRBJ2-6	TRBD1	CASSVGTGSSGANVLTF	TGTGCCAGCAGCGTAGGGACAGGGTCCTCTGGGGCCAACGTCCTGACTTTC
-	TRBV10-3	TRBJ2-7	-	CAIGGRGASYEQYF	TGTGCCATCGGGGGCCGGGGGGCCTCCTACGAGCAGTACTTC
-	TRBV27	TRBJ1-2	-	CASSLRRGYGYTF	TGTGCCAGCAGTTTACGCCGCGGCTATGGCTACACCTTC
-	TRBV2	TRBJ2-7	TRBD1	CASRAGTGNEQYF	TGTGCCAGCAGGGCCGGGACAGGGAACGAGCAGTACTTC
-	TRBV5-6	TRBJ1-2	TRBD1	CASSLVSGGYGYTF	TGTGCCAGCAGCTTGGTATCAGGGGGATATGGCTACACCTTC
-	TRBV2	TRBJ1-4	TRBD1	CASRNGRQGVNEKLFF	TGTGCCAGCAGGAACGGAAGACAGGGGGTTAATGAAAAACTGTTTTTT
once	TRBV29-1	TRBJ1-1	-	CSVYFFNTEAFF	TGCAGCGTGTACTTCTTCAACACTGAAGCTTTCTTT
-	TRBV12-3/TRBV12-4	TRBJ2-1	-	CASSLGRYNEQFF	TGTGCCAGCAGTTTAGGGCGGTACAATGAGCAGTTCTTC
-	TRBV6-5	TRBJ1-1	-	CASRRAGKTTEAFF	TGTGCCAGCAGGAGGGCGGGCAAAACCACTGAAGCTTTCTTT
-	TRBV5-1	TRBJ2-7	-	CASIGLPNSYEQYF	TGCGCCAGCATAGGACTACCGAACTCCTACGAGCAGTACTTC
-	TRBV28	TRBJ1-2	-	CASSLYLQGSGYTF	TGTGCCAGCAGCCTATACCTCCAGGGGTCTGGCTACACCTTC
-	TRBV5-6	TRBJ2-7	-	CASSEGGSLREQYF	TGTGCCAGCAGCGAGGGGGGGAGCCTTCGAGAGCAGTACTTC
-	TRBV28	TRBJ2-1	-	CASRGRGGSYNEQFF	TGTGCCAGCAGGGGTAGGGGGGGGTCCTACAATGAGCAGTTCTTC
once	TRBV10-3	TRBJ2-2	TRBD1	CAISEWGTANTGELFF	TGTGCCATCAGTGAGTGGGGGACAGCGAACACCGGGGAGCTGTTTTTT
-	TRBV19	TRBJ1-4	-	CASMMGGDEKLFF	TGTGCCAGTATGATGGGGGGAGATGAAAAACTGTTTTTT
-	TRBV7-9	TRBJ1-1	-	CASSPRAGRTTEAFF	TGTGCCAGCAGCCCAAGGGCAGGGAGGACCACTGAAGCTTTCTTT
-	TRBV9	TRBJ2-5	-	CASSVSSSGETQYF	TGTGCCAGCAGCGTAAGTTCCTCAGGGGAGACCCAGTACTTC
-	TRBV5-8	TRBJ1-2	TRBD1	CASSRDRDFYGYTF	TGTGCCAGCAGCCGGGACAGGGATTTCTATGGCTACACCTTC
-	TRBV12-3/TRBV12-4	TRBJ2-7	-	CASSLGGEQYF	TGTGCCAGCAGTTTAGGAGGGGAGCAGTACTTC
-	TRBV6-5	TRBJ1-2	TRBD1	CASSYITGDYGYTF	TGTGCCAGCAGTTACATAACAGGGGACTATGGCTACACCTTC
-	TRBV24-1	TRBJ1-3	TRBD1	CATSDLGPGGKLSGNTIYF	TGTGCCACCAGTGATTTAGGGCCAGGGGGCAAACTCTCTGGAAACACCATATATTTT